Listed below are T cell receptor beta chains from one sample, sequenced in a study of immune evolution from preneoplasia to lung adenocarcinoma. Libraries were prepared by immunoSEQ multiplex PCR; TCRdb keeps only in-frame clonotypes and omits some of them. The profile covers approximately 10,000 clones, with around 89% appearing a single time and just under 3% taken by the ten largest. Material for sequencing was FFPE invasive lung adenocarcinoma tissue. The receptors stem from a person aged 70 to 79 with invasive lung adenocarcinoma. Some clones in this sample may be carry-over from other donors' samples. The CDR3 runs from the conserved cysteine through the conserved F or W. A D gene is named only where the DNA matches it firmly. Clone size is not always given. Where it is, it says once, few, many or a class for expanded clones.

cdr3_nt: TGTGCCAGCAGTTCGGGGTACAATGAGCAGTTCTTC
cdr3_aa: CASSSGYNEQFF
v_call: TRBV7-9
clone_size: .
d_call: .
j_call: TRBJ2-1

cdr3_nt: TGTGCCAGCACCGCCGGGACCCGCTTATGGTACACCTTC
cdr3_aa: CASTAGTRLWYTF
v_call: TRBV28
clone_size: .
d_call: .
j_call: TRBJ1-2

cdr3_nt: TGTGCCAGCAGTACCCCGACAGGGGTCACTGAAGCTTTCTTT
cdr3_aa: CASSTPTGVTEAFF
v_call: TRBV6-5
clone_size: .
d_call: TRBD1
j_call: TRBJ1-1

cdr3_nt: TGTGCCAGCAGTTACTCGATAAGCCAGCCCCAGCATTTT
cdr3_aa: CASSYSISQPQHF
v_call: TRBV6-5
clone_size: .
d_call: .
j_call: TRBJ1-5

cdr3_nt: TGTGCCTGGGTTCTTGACAGTCAGGTCGGGGGCTACACCTTC
cdr3_aa: CAWVLDSQVGGYTF
v_call: TRBV30
clone_size: .
d_call: .
j_call: TRBJ1-2

cdr3_nt: TGTGCCAGCAGTCGGTCGTCCACGGCAGCTTTCTTT
cdr3_aa: CASSRSSTAAFF
v_call: TRBV2
clone_size: .
d_call: .
j_call: TRBJ1-1

cdr3_nt: TGTGCCTGGAGTGTATTTCCGAGCTCTGGAAACACCATATATTTT
cdr3_aa: CAWSVFPSSGNTIYF
v_call: TRBV30
clone_size: few
d_call: .
j_call: TRBJ1-3

cdr3_nt: TGTGCCTGGAGTGGCGGACAGGTATTAACCTACGAGCAGTACTTC
cdr3_aa: CAWSGGQVLTYEQYF
v_call: TRBV30
clone_size: .
d_call: TRBD1
j_call: TRBJ2-7

cdr3_nt: TGTGCCAGCAGTTTAGTAACAGGGGCTGAGGGCTACACCTTC
cdr3_aa: CASSLVTGAEGYTF
v_call: TRBV28
clone_size: .
d_call: TRBD1
j_call: TRBJ1-2

cdr3_nt: TGTGCCAGCAGCCCCACTCTCGCGGGATTCGAAGAGACCCAGTACTTC
cdr3_aa: CASSPTLAGFEETQYF
v_call: TRBV7-8
clone_size: .
d_call: .
j_call: TRBJ2-5

cdr3_nt: TGTGCCAGCAGCCCTCGGACAGTCAGTCCAGCAGATACGCAGTATTTT
cdr3_aa: CASSPRTVSPADTQYF
v_call: TRBV6-6
clone_size: .
d_call: .
j_call: TRBJ2-3

cdr3_nt: TGCAGCGTGGAACACACCGGGACAGGGGATGTCGATGGCTACACCTTC
cdr3_aa: CSVEHTGTGDVDGYTF
v_call: TRBV29-1
clone_size: .
d_call: TRBD1
j_call: TRBJ1-2

cdr3_nt: TGTGCCAGCAGTGAAGGGGGACAGCCCCAGCATTTT
cdr3_aa: CASSEGGQPQHF
v_call: TRBV6-1
clone_size: .
d_call: .
j_call: TRBJ1-5

cdr3_nt: TGTGCCAGCAGCTGGGACCGTGGCTCGGGTGAGCAGTACTTC
cdr3_aa: CASSWDRGSGEQYF
v_call: TRBV7-2
clone_size: .
d_call: .
j_call: TRBJ2-7

cdr3_nt: TGTGCCAGCAGCTTACAGGTTAAGGGGAATGGCTACACCTTC
cdr3_aa: CASSLQVKGNGYTF
v_call: TRBV7-6
clone_size: .
d_call: .
j_call: TRBJ1-2

cdr3_nt: TGCAGCGCCCGGACAGCCTACGAGCAGTACTTC
cdr3_aa: CSARTAYEQYF
v_call: TRBV29-1
clone_size: .
d_call: .
j_call: TRBJ2-7

cdr3_nt: TGTGCTAGTGGCCTCCGAGGGGGGACGAACACTGAAGCTTTCTTT
cdr3_aa: CASGLRGGTNTEAFF
v_call: TRBV12-5
clone_size: once
d_call: .
j_call: TRBJ1-1

cdr3_nt: TGTGCCAGCAGCGCACGGAGGGTAAATGAGCAGTTCTTC
cdr3_aa: CASSARRVNEQFF
v_call: TRBV11-2
clone_size: .
d_call: .
j_call: TRBJ2-1

cdr3_nt: TGTGCCAGCAGTTTATGGGGACTAGCGGGAGGGCCCGGGGAGCTGTTTTTT
cdr3_aa: CASSLWGLAGGPGELFF
v_call: TRBV28
clone_size: .
d_call: TRBD2
j_call: TRBJ2-2

cdr3_nt: TGTGCCAGCAGCTACGCGGGAGGTCCCCAGTACTTC
cdr3_aa: CASSYAGGPQYF
v_call: TRBV5-8
clone_size: .
d_call: TRBD2
j_call: TRBJ2-5

cdr3_nt: TGTGCCAGCAGCTCCGTCCTTCAATTTAGCGGGAGGGCGTTAGATACGCAGTATTTT
cdr3_aa: CASSSVLQFSGRALDTQYF
v_call: TRBV7-6
clone_size: .
d_call: TRBD2
j_call: TRBJ2-3

cdr3_nt: TGTGCCAGCAGTTTTAACAGGGCGAACTATGGCTACACCTTC
cdr3_aa: CASSFNRANYGYTF
v_call: TRBV27
clone_size: once
d_call: .
j_call: TRBJ1-2

cdr3_nt: TGTGCCAGCAAGTCCCAGGGGGGAAACTATGGCTACACCTTC
cdr3_aa: CASKSQGGNYGYTF
v_call: TRBV2
clone_size: .
d_call: TRBD1
j_call: TRBJ1-2

cdr3_nt: TGTGCCAGCAGCTTAGGTTTCGGCACGAGGACTGAAGCTTTCTTT
cdr3_aa: CASSLGFGTRTEAFF
v_call: TRBV11-2
clone_size: .
d_call: .
j_call: TRBJ1-1

cdr3_nt: TGTGCCAGCAGCTTGAGACAGCCGGGTGTTGAGACCCAGTACTTC
cdr3_aa: CASSLRQPGVETQYF
v_call: TRBV5-4
clone_size: .
d_call: .
j_call: TRBJ2-5

cdr3_nt: TGTGCCAGCAGTGAAGGTGGCGGATGGGGACGAAGCTATGGCTACACCTTC
cdr3_aa: CASSEGGGWGRSYGYTF
v_call: TRBV2
clone_size: .
d_call: .
j_call: TRBJ1-2

cdr3_nt: TGTGCCAGCGGCCTCAGCGGGGGGGTCACCGGGGAGCTGTTTTTT
cdr3_aa: CASGLSGGVTGELFF
v_call: TRBV28
clone_size: .
d_call: TRBD2
j_call: TRBJ2-2

cdr3_nt: TGTGCCAGCATCGAGGGGTGGGGGGATAGCAATCAGCCCCAGCATTTT
cdr3_aa: CASIEGWGDSNQPQHF
v_call: TRBV28
clone_size: .
d_call: .
j_call: TRBJ1-5

cdr3_nt: TGCGCCAGCAGTGGTCACGATGAGCAGTTCTTC
cdr3_aa: CASSGHDEQFF
v_call: TRBV10-2
clone_size: once
d_call: .
j_call: TRBJ2-1

cdr3_nt: TGTGCCAGCAGTCAACCACTAGCGGTCCCACCTCCCTACGAGCAGTACTTC
cdr3_aa: CASSQPLAVPPPYEQYF
v_call: TRBV28
clone_size: .
d_call: TRBD2
j_call: TRBJ2-7

cdr3_nt: TGTGCTAGCAGCCCAGGGGAGTCCAATGAGCAGTTCTTC
cdr3_aa: CASSPGESNEQFF
v_call: TRBV7-7
clone_size: .
d_call: .
j_call: TRBJ2-1

cdr3_nt: TGCGCCAGCAGCCAAGATCGACCGGGACAGGGGGGTGGGGAGCTGTTTTTT
cdr3_aa: CASSQDRPGQGGGELFF
v_call: TRBV4-1
clone_size: .
d_call: TRBD1
j_call: TRBJ2-2

cdr3_nt: TGTGCCAGCAGCTTAGTGGGGCTAGAAGGCTACAATGAGCAGTTCTTC
cdr3_aa: CASSLVGLEGYNEQFF
v_call: TRBV11-2
clone_size: .
d_call: .
j_call: TRBJ2-1

cdr3_nt: TGCGCCAGCAGTGATCAATTGACAGGGAGGTGGCAGTTCTTC
cdr3_aa: CASSDQLTGRWQFF
v_call: TRBV10-2
clone_size: .
d_call: .
j_call: TRBJ2-1

cdr3_nt: TGTGCCAGCAGTGGCAGGGGGCTCGACTATGGCTACACCTTC
cdr3_aa: CASSGRGLDYGYTF
v_call: TRBV6-1
clone_size: .
d_call: TRBD1
j_call: TRBJ1-2

cdr3_nt: TGTGCCAGCAGCCCTGGGACCCCGTCGGGCGGCTACACCTTC
cdr3_aa: CASSPGTPSGGYTF
v_call: TRBV28
clone_size: .
d_call: .
j_call: TRBJ1-2

cdr3_nt: TGTGTTTCCGCCGGGAGCTCTAACTATGGCTACACCTTC
cdr3_aa: CVSAGSSNYGYTF
v_call: TRBV2
clone_size: .
d_call: .
j_call: TRBJ1-2

cdr3_nt: TGTGCCATCAGTGCCCCTGACAGGGGGGTCTACAATGAGCAGTTCTTC
cdr3_aa: CAISAPDRGVYNEQFF
v_call: TRBV10-3
clone_size: .
d_call: TRBD1
j_call: TRBJ2-1

cdr3_nt: TGCAGCGTCTCCCCCCTAGGACAGGGACGAGAGACCCAGTACTTC
cdr3_aa: CSVSPLGQGRETQYF
v_call: TRBV29-1
clone_size: .
d_call: TRBD1
j_call: TRBJ2-5

cdr3_nt: TGCGCCAGCAGCTTTGGACAGGGGTCTGTCTATGGCTACACCTTC
cdr3_aa: CASSFGQGSVYGYTF
v_call: TRBV5-1
clone_size: .
d_call: TRBD1
j_call: TRBJ1-2

cdr3_nt: TGCGCCAGCAGCCAAGATGACAGGGGCCAATCCCAGCATTTT
cdr3_aa: CASSQDDRGQSQHF
v_call: TRBV4-1
clone_size: .
d_call: TRBD1
j_call: TRBJ1-5

cdr3_nt: TGCGCCAGCAGCTTTGGCGGCAGCACAGATACGCAGTATTTT
cdr3_aa: CASSFGGSTDTQYF
v_call: TRBV5-1
clone_size: .
d_call: .
j_call: TRBJ2-3

cdr3_nt: TGTGCCAGCACCCTCACACCTAACACCGGGGAGCTGTTTTTT
cdr3_aa: CASTLTPNTGELFF
v_call: TRBV6-5
clone_size: once
d_call: .
j_call: TRBJ2-2

cdr3_nt: TGTGCCAGCAGTCCCCGGGACAGCGGCTATGGCTACACCTTC
cdr3_aa: CASSPRDSGYGYTF
v_call: TRBV2
clone_size: .
d_call: TRBD1
j_call: TRBJ1-2

cdr3_nt: TGTGCCAGCAGCCCGACTAGCGGGGGGAGGGGCACAGATACGCAGTATTTT
cdr3_aa: CASSPTSGGRGTDTQYF
v_call: TRBV2
clone_size: .
d_call: TRBD2
j_call: TRBJ2-3

cdr3_nt: TGTGCCAGCAGGGATGGGGGCACAGATACGCAGTATTTT
cdr3_aa: CASRDGGTDTQYF
v_call: TRBV5-4
clone_size: once
d_call: .
j_call: TRBJ2-3

cdr3_nt: TGTGCCAGCAGTGAGACCACCGGGGAGCTGTTTTTT
cdr3_aa: CASSETTGELFF
v_call: TRBV2
clone_size: .
d_call: .
j_call: TRBJ2-2

cdr3_nt: TGTGCCAGCAGCCCTGGGACGAACACTGAAGCTTTCTTT
cdr3_aa: CASSPGTNTEAFF
v_call: TRBV9
clone_size: .
d_call: .
j_call: TRBJ1-1

cdr3_nt: TGCGCCAGCACCTTCCTCGCGATCGGGGATCAAGAGACCCAGTACTTC
cdr3_aa: CASTFLAIGDQETQYF
v_call: TRBV5-1
clone_size: .
d_call: .
j_call: TRBJ2-5

cdr3_nt: TGCAGCGTTGGGGGACAGACCTACGAGCAGTACTTC
cdr3_aa: CSVGGQTYEQYF
v_call: TRBV29-1
clone_size: .
d_call: TRBD1
j_call: TRBJ2-7

cdr3_nt: TGTGCCAGCAGCTTACCTCCGGGACTAGCGACCACAGATACGCAGTATTTT
cdr3_aa: CASSLPPGLATTDTQYF
v_call: TRBV11-2
clone_size: .
d_call: TRBD2
j_call: TRBJ2-3

cdr3_nt: TGCAGTGCTCTTGACACATCCGGGACTTTCTTT
cdr3_aa: CSALDTSGTFF
v_call: TRBV20-1
clone_size: .
d_call: .
j_call: TRBJ1-1

cdr3_nt: TGTGCCAGCTCACCCGGACAGTCCCCAGATACGCAGTATTTT
cdr3_aa: CASSPGQSPDTQYF
v_call: TRBV18
clone_size: .
d_call: .
j_call: TRBJ2-3

cdr3_nt: TGTGCCAGCAGCTTACACGGTCAGCTATACGAGCAGTACTTC
cdr3_aa: CASSLHGQLYEQYF
v_call: TRBV11-2
clone_size: .
d_call: .
j_call: TRBJ2-7